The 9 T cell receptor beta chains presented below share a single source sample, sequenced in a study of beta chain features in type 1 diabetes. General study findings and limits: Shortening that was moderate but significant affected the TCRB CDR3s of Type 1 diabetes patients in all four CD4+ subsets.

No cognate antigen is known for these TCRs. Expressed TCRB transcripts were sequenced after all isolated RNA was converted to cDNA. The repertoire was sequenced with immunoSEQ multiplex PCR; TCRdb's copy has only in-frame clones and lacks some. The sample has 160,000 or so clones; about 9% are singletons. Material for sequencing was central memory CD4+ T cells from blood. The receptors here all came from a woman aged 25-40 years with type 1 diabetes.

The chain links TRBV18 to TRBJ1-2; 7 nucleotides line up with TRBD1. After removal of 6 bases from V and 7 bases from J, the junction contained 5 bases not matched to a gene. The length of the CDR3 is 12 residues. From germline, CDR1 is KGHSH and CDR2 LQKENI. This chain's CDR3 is CASSPRQGGYTF. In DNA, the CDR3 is TGTGCCAGCTCTCCAAGACAGGGTGGCTACACCTTC.

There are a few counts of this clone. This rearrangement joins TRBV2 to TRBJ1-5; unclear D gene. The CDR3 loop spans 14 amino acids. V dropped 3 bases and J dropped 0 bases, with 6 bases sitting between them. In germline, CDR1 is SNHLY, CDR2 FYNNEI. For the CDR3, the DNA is TGTGCCAGCAGTGACAGGAATAGCAATCAGCCCCAGCATTTT. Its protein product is CASSDRNSNQPQHF.

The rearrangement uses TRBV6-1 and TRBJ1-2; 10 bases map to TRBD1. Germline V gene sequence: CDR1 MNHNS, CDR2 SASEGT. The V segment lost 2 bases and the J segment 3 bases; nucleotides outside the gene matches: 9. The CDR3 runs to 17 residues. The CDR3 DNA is TGTGCCAGCAGTGAACGGACAGGGGGAGGATTAGACTATGGCTACACCTTC. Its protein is CASSERTGGGLDYGYTF.

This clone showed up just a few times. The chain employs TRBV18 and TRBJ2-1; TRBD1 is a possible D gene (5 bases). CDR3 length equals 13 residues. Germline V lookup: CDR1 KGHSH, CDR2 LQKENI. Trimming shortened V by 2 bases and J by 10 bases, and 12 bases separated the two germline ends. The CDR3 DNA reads TGTGCCAGCTCACCAGGGGCAAGCCCCGAGCAGTTCTTC. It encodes CASSPGASPEQFF.

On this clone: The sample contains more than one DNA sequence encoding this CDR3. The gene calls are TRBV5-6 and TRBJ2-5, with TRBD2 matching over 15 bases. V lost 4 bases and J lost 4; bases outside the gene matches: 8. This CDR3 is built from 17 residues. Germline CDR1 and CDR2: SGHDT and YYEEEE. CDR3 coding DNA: TGTGCCAGCAGCCTCGGACTAGCGGGAGGGAGGTCAGAGACCCAGTACTTC. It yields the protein CASSLGLAGGRSETQYF.

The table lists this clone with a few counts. The CDR3 DNA reads as TGTGCCAGCAGTGCCCCCGGGACTAGCGGGAGGGAAGAGACCCAGTACTTC. Amino acids: CASSAPGTSGREETQYF. The chain combines TRBV25-1 with TRBJ2-5; 16 nucleotides line up with TRBD2. Unmatched junction bases numbered 5, after V lost 4 bases and J lost 3 bases. This CDR3 comprises 17 residues. Germline V gene sequence: CDR1 MGHDK, CDR2 SYGVNS. Full variable domain (remainder filled in from reference TRBV25-1 and TRBJ2-5): EADIYQTPRYLVIGTGKKITLECSQTMGHDKMYWYQQDPGMELHLIHYSYGVNSTEKGDLSSESTVSRIRTEHFPLTLESARPSHTSQYLCASSAPGTSGREETQYFGPGTRLLVL.

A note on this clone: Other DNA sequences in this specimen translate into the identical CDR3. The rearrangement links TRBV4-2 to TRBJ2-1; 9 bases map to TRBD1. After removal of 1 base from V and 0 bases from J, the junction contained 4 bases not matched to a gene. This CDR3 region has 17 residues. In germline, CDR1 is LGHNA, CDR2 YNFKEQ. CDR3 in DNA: TGTGCCAGCAGCCAAGCGGGGACAGGGAACTCCTACAATGAGCAGTTCTTC. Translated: CASSQAGTGNSYNEQFF.

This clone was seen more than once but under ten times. CDR3 region: CASRGQGTGELFF. CDR3 in DNA: TGTGCCAGTAGGGGACAGGGTACCGGGGAGCTGTTTTTT. The chain carries TRBV19 and TRBJ2-2; 9 nucleotides line up with TRBD1. J lost 5 bases, V lost 6 bases, and 1 base had no gene match. Germline V gene lookup returns CDR1 LNHDA and CDR2 SQIVND (reference sequence). The CDR3 runs to 13 residues.

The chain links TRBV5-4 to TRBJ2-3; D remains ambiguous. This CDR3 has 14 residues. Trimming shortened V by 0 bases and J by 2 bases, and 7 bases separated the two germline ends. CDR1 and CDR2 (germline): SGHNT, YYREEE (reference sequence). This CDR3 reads CASSLVALTDTQYF. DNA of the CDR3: TGTGCCAGCAGCTTGGTGGCCCTCACAGATACGCAGTATTTT.